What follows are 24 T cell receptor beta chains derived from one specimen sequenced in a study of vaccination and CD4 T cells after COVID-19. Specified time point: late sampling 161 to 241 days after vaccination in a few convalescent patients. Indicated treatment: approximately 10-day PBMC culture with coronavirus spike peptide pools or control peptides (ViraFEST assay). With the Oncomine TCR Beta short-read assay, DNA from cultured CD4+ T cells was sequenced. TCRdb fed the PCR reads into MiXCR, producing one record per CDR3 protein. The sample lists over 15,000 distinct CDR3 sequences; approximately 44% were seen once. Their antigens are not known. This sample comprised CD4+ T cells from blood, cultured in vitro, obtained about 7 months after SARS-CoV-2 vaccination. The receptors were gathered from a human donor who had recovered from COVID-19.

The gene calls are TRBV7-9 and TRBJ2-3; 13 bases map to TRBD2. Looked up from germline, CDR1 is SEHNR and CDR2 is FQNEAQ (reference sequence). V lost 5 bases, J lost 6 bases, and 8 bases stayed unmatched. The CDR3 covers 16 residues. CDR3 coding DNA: TGTGCCAGCAGCCCCGGGACTAGCGGGGTGTCGGATACGCAGTATTTT. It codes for CASSPGTSGVSDTQYF.

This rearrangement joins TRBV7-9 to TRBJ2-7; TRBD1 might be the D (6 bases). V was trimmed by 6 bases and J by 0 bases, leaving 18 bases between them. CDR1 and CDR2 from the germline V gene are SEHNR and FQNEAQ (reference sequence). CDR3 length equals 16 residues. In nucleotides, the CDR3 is TGTGCCAGCAGTGACACCGGGACAAAGAGCTCCTACGAGCAGTACTTC. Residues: CASSDTGTKSSYEQYF.

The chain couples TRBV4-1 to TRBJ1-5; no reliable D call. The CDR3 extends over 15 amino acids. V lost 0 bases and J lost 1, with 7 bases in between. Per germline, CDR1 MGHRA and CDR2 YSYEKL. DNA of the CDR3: TGCGCCAGCAGCCAAGATCCGTGGAGCAATCAGCCCCAGCATTTT. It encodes CASSQDPWSNQPQHF.

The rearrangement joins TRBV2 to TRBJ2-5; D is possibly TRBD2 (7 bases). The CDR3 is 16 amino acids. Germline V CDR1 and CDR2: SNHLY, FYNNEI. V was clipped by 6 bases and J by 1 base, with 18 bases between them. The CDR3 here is CASRKGGGGSQETQYF. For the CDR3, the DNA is TGTGCCAGCAGGAAGGGGGGAGGGGGGTCCCAAGAGACCCAGTACTTC.

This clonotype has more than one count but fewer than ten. The CDR3 region is CASSRDSLTDTQYF. DNA of the CDR3: TGTGCCAGCAGTCGGGACAGCCTCACAGATACGCAGTATTTT. The chain uses TRBV28 and TRBJ2-3; 7 bases map to TRBD1. Trimming removed 5 bases from V and 2 bases from J; junction bases left unmatched: 4. The length of the CDR3 is 14 residues. Germline V CDR1 and CDR2: MDHEN, SYDVKM.

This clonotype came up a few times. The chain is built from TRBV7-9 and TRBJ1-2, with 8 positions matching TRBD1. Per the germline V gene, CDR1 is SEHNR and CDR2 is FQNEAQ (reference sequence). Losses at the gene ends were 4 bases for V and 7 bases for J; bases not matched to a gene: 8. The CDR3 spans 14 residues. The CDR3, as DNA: TGTGCCAGCAGCTCGGTGAACAGGGGGTCTGGCTACACCTTC. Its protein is CASSSVNRGSGYTF.

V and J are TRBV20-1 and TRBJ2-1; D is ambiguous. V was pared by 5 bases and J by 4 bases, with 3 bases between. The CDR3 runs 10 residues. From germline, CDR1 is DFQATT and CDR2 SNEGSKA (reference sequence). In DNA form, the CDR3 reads TGCAGTGCTCTTTACAATGAGCAGTTCTTC. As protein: CSALYNEQFF.

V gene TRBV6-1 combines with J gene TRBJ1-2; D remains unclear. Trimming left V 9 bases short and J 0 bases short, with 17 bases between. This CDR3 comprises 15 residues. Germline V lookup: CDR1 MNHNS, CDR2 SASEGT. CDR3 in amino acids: CASRRAGGPNYGYTF. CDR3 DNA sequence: TGTGCCAGTAGGAGGGCGGGCGGTCCTAACTATGGCTACACCTTC.

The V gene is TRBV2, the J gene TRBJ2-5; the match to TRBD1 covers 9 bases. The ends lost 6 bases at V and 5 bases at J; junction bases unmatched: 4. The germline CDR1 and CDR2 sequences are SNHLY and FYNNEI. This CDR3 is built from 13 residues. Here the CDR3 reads CASSQTGGETQYF. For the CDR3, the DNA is TGTGCCAGCAGCCAGACAGGGGGGGAGACCCAGTACTTC.

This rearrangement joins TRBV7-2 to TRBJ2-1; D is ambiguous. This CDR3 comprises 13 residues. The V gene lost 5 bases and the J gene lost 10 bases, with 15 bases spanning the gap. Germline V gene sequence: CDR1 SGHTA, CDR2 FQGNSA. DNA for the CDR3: TGTGCCAGCAGCCCGCGACGAGGTGGCGAGCAGTTCTTC. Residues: CASSPRRGGEQFF.

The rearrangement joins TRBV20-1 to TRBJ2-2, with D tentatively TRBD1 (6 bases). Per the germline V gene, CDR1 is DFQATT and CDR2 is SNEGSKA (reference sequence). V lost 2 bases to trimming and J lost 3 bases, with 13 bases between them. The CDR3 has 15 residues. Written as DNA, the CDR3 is TGCAGTGCTAGAAAGAGGGACATCTACACCGGGGAGCTGTTTTTT. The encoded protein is CSARKRDIYTGELFF.

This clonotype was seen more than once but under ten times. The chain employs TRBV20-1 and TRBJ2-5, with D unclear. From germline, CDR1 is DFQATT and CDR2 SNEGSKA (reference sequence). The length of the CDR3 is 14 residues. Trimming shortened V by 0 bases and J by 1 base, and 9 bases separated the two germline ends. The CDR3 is CSARDRLVQETQYF. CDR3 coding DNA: TGCAGTGCTAGAGATCGATTGGTCCAAGAGACCCAGTACTTC.

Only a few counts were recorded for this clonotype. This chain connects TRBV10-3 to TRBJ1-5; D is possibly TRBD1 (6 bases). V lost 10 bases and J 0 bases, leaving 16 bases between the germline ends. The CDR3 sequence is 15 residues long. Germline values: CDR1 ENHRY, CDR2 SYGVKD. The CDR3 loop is CATAPTGHSNQPQHF. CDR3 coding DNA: TGTGCCACCGCCCCCACAGGGCATAGCAATCAGCCCCAGCATTTT.

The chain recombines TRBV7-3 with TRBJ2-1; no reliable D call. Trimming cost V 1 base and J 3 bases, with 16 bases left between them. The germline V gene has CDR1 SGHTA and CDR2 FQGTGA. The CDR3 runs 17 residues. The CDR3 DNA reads TGTGCCAGCAGCTTAAAGTCTTGGGTTGAGCGCTACAATGAGCAGTTCTTC. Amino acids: CASSLKSWVERYNEQFF. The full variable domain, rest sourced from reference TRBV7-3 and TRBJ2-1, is GAGVSQTPSNKVTEKGKYVELRCDPISGHTALYWYRQSLGQGPEFLIYFQGTGAADDSGLPNDRFFAVRPEGSVSTLKIQRTERGDSAVYLCASSLKSWVERYNEQFFGPGTRLTVL.

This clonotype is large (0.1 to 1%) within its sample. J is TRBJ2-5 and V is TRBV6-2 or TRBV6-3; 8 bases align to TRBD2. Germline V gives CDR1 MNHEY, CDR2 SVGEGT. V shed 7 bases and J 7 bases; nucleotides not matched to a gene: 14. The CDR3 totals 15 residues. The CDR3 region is CASTEIGSGSWTQYF. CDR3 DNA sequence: TGTGCCAGCACCGAGATTGGAAGCGGGAGCTGGACCCAGTACTTC.

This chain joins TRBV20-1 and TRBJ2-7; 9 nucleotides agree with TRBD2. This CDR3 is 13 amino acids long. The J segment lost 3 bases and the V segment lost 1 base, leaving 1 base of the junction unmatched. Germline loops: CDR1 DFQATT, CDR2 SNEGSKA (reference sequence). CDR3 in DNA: TGCAGTGCTAGAGGGCGGGAGGGCTACGAGCAGTACTTC. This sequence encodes CSARGREGYEQYF.

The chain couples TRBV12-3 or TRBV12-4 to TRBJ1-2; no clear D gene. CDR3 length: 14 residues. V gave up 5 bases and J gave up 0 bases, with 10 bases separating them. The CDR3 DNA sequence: TGTGCCAGCAGTCAACAGTACCCTAACTATGGCTACACCTTC. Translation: CASSQQYPNYGYTF.

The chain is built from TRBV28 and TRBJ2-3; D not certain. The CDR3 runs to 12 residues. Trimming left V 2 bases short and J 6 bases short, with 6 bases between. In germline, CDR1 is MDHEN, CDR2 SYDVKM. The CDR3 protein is CASSLLGDTQYF. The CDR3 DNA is TGTGCCAGCAGTTTACTTGGGGATACGCAGTATTTT.

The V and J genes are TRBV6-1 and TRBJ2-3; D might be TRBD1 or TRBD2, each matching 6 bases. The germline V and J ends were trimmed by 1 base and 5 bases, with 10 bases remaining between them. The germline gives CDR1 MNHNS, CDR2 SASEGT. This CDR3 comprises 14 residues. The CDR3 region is CASSEGGARDTQYF. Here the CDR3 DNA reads TGTGCCAGCAGTGAAGGGGGGGCCAGAGATACGCAGTATTTT.

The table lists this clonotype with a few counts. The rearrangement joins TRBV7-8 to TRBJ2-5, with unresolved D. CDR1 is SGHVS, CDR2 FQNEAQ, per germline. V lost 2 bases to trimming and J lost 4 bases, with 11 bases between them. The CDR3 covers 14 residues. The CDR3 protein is CASSLIVRTETQYF. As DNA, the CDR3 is TGTGCCAGCAGCTTAATTGTCCGCACAGAGACCCAGTACTTC.

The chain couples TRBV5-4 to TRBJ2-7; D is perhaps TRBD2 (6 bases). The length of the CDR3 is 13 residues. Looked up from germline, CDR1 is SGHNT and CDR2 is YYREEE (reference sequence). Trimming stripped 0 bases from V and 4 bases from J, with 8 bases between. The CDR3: CASSLGTTYEQYF. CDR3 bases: TGTGCCAGCAGCTTGGGGACTACTTACGAGCAGTACTTC. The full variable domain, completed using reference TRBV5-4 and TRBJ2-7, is ETGVTQSPTHLIKTRGQQVTLRCSSQSGHNTVSWYQQALGQGPQFIFQYYREEENGRGNFPPRFSGLQFPNYSSELNVNALELDDSALYLCASSLGTTYEQYFGPGTRLTVT.

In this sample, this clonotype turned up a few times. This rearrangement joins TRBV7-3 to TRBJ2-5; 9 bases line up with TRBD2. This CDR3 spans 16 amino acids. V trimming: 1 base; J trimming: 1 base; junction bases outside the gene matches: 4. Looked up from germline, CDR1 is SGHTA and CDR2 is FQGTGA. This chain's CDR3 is CASSLMAGGPQETQYF. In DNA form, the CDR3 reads TGTGCCAGCAGCTTAATGGCGGGGGGGCCCCAAGAGACCCAGTACTTC.

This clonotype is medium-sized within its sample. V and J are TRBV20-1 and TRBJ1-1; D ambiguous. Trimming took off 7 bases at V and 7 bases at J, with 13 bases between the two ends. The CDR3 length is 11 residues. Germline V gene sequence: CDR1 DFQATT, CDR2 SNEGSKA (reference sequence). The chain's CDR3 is CSVRSRGEAFF. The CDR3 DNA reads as TGCAGTGTACGCTCACGAGGTGAAGCTTTCTTT.

CDR3 loop: CASSPLGSEQFF. CDR3 coding DNA: TGTGCCAGCAGTCCCTTGGGCTCGGAGCAGTTCTTC. The chain joins TRBV6-1 to TRBJ2-1; D unresolved. Trimming stripped 5 bases from V and 10 bases from J, with 12 bases between. Germline assignment: CDR1 MNHNS and CDR2 SASEGT. The CDR3 is 12 residues long.